The source of this T cell receptor beta chain is a study of T-cell memory formation after mild COVID-19. Turning to the study itself: The study found TCR clusters largely donor specific.

Trimming cost V 3 bases and J 0 bases, with 9 bases left between them. CDR3 length: 15 residues. Germline V gives CDR1 LGHDT, CDR2 YNNKEL (reference sequence). MiXCR was run by TCRdb on the 5' RACE reads, yielding one entry per CDR3 protein. The sample lists under 300,000 distinct CDR3 sequences, roughly 15% seen once, with 22% in the top ten. Regarding the study as a whole: Clones contracting day 15 to 85 were balanced CD4/CD8; later expanders leaned CD4+. Pre-infection memory already had some responding clones, implying cross-reactive memory joined. Researchers could not confirm that second-wave clones peaking on day 37 targeted SARS-CoV-2.

A few counts support this clonotype. Its specificity is not known. The chain links TRBV3-1 to TRBJ1-3, with D perhaps matching TRBD1 (6 bases). Sequencing was done on a sample of PBMCs or a T cell subset sorted from them (not recorded which). This receptor was obtained from a man between 18 and 29 years old who had mild COVID-19 (a few samples of this study predate the infection). Cell type and time point are not known. The CDR3 loop reads CASSQDSYSGNTIYF. The CDR3, as DNA: TGTGCCAGCAGCCAGGACAGCTACTCTGGAAACACCATATATTTT.